Listed here are 31 T cell receptor beta chains from one sample, sequenced in a study of OX40 agonist ivuxolimab in advanced cancers. Sequencing was performed with immunoSEQ multiplex PCR; in TCRdb, only in-frame clones are kept and a portion is missing. The sample yields 55,000 to 75,000 clones, approximately 81% seen once. Sequenced here: CD4+ or CD8+ T cells sorted from blood, sampled in a trial of the OX40 agonist ivuxolimab. Receptor source: an adult with an advanced solid tumor such as melanoma, head and neck, liver or kidney cancer.

This clone has a handful of counts. This chain links TRBV4-3 with TRBJ1-1, with unresolved D. The CDR3 runs 16 residues. Deletions cut 2 bases from V and 6 bases from J, with 19 bases between. In germline, CDR1 is LGHNA, CDR2 YSLEER. The CDR3 DNA reads as TGCGCCAGCAGCCAACGAGTGAATTCACTTGGGGCTGAAGCTTTCTTT. Protein: CASSQRVNSLGAEAFF.

In this sample, this clone turned up once. The chain uses TRBV29-1 and TRBJ1-1; D uncertain. Germline CDR1 and CDR2: SQVTM and ANQGSEA. The V gene lost 4 bases and the J gene lost 5 bases, with 8 bases spanning the gap. The CDR3 length is 11 residues. The CDR3 nucleotides read TGCAGCGTTGTACGACTTACTGAAGCTTTCTTT. Protein: CSVVRLTEAFF.

The chain recombines TRBV30 with TRBJ1-5; D is uncertain. Between the trimmed V and J ends, which lost 4 bases and 0 bases, there was a span of 13 bases. CDR1 and CDR2 from the germline V gene are GTSNPN and SVGIG (reference sequence). The CDR3 totals 15 residues. CDR3 coding DNA: TGTGCCTGGAAAGTAGAAGGGTATAGCAATCAGCCCCAGCATTTT. Translated: CAWKVEGYSNQPQHF.

The chain has TRBV19 and TRBJ2-3, with D perhaps given as TRBD1 or TRBD2 (6 bases each). Germline lookup yields CDR1 LNHDA and CDR2 SQIVND (reference sequence). This CDR3 is built from 15 residues. V was shortened by 5 bases and J by 3 bases, with 15 bases between the two germline ends. The CDR3, as DNA: TGTGCCAGTAGTCCAGGAGGGGGGCGGACAGATACGCAGTATTTT. The encoded protein is CASSPGGGRTDTQYF.

V is TRBV14 and J is TRBJ1-1; 10 nucleotides match TRBD1. The CDR3 consists of 16 residues. Per germline, CDR1 SGHDN and CDR2 FVKESK. V lost 4 bases, J lost 4 bases, and 9 bases stayed unmatched. The CDR3 loop reads CASSRLSGTGVTEAFF. The CDR3 DNA is TGTGCCAGCAGCCGACTCTCCGGGACAGGGGTCACTGAAGCTTTCTTT.

The rearrangement uses TRBV11-1 and TRBJ1-2; D ambiguous. The CDR3 is 12 amino acids. Germline-derived CDR1 and CDR2 are SGHAT and FQDESV (reference sequence). V was shortened by 1 base and J by 5 bases, with 5 bases between the two germline ends. Here the CDR3 reads CASSLENYGYTF. The CDR3 bases are TGTGCCAGCAGCTTAGAAAATTATGGCTACACCTTC.

In its sample, this clone was seen a few times. J is TRBJ1-3 and V is TRBV5-6; D is undetermined. Trimming left V 0 bases short and J 0 bases short, with 10 bases between. Germline lookup yields CDR1 SGHDT and CDR2 YYEEEE. This CDR3 is 16 amino acids long. The CDR3 nucleotides read TGTGCCAGCAGCTTGGAGGGAAGGTACTCTGGAAACACCATATATTTT. Residues: CASSLEGRYSGNTIYF.

This CDR3 is CASRKESGLNYGYTF. The DNA of the CDR3 is TGTGCCAGCAGAAAAGAGTCCGGACTTAACTATGGCTACACCTTC. The chain joins TRBV27 to TRBJ1-2; no definite D call. CDR1 is MNHEY and CDR2 is SMNVEV in the germline V gene (reference sequence). With 6 bases removed from V and 1 base from J, the gap between germline ends came to 15 bases. The CDR3 spans 15 residues.

V and J are TRBV28 and TRBJ1-5; 10 nucleotides agree with TRBD1. From germline, CDR1 is MDHEN and CDR2 SYDVKM. The CDR3 consists of 15 residues. V lost 6 bases, J lost 9 bases, and 11 bases stayed unmatched. In DNA, the CDR3 is TGTGCCAGCAGAGGGGGACAGGGGCCTCGGATGCCCCAGCATTTT. It encodes CASRGGQGPRMPQHF.

This chain links TRBV9 with TRBJ2-1; TRBD1 is a possible D gene (6 bases). The CDR3 totals 14 residues. V gave up 0 bases and J gave up 2 bases, with 6 bases separating them. Germline V gene data show CDR1 as SGDLS and CDR2 as YYNGEE. CDR3 residues: CASSVGQAYNEQFF. The DNA for the CDR3 is TGTGCCAGCAGCGTAGGACAGGCCTACAATGAGCAGTTCTTC. Combining the CDR3 with reference TRBV9 and TRBJ2-1 gives the whole variable domain DSGVTQTPKHLITATGQRVTLRCSPRSGDLSVYWYQQSLDQGLQFLIQYYNGEERAKGNILERFSAQQFPDLHSELNLSSLELGDSALYFCASSVGQAYNEQFFGPGTRLTVL.

V is TRBV4-1 and J is TRBJ2-5; 10 positions agree with TRBD2. Germline V gives CDR1 MGHRA, CDR2 YSYEKL. The CDR3 is 16 residues long. With V trimmed by 4 bases and J by 4 bases, 9 bases remained unmatched. The chain's CDR3 is CASSPPDSGRGETQYF. For the CDR3, the DNA is TGCGCCAGCAGCCCCCCGGACAGCGGGAGGGGAGAGACCCAGTACTTC.

The genes are TRBV27 and TRBJ2-7, with D possibly called TRBD1 or TRBD2 (7 bases each). CDR1 is MNHEY, CDR2 SMNVEV, per germline (reference sequence). The CDR3 totals 13 residues. Trimming left V 7 bases short and J 3 bases short, with 13 bases between. The CDR3 bases are TGTGCCAGCATGTCCAGGGGGGGCTACGAGCAGTACTTC. Protein product: CASMSRGGYEQYF.

This clone was counted a few times. The chain combines TRBV10-3 with TRBJ1-5, with no clear D. CDR1 and CDR2 (germline): ENHRY, SYGVKD. Trimming took 0 bases from V and 6 from J, leaving 6 bases between them. This CDR3 has 13 amino acids. The CDR3 nucleotides read TGTGCCATCAGTGAGTCGGAGGGTCAGCCCCAGCATTTT. Amino acid sequence: CAISESEGQPQHF.

The chain uses TRBV6-1 and TRBJ2-7; TRBD1 aligns across 9 bases. The CDR3 runs 14 residues. The V gene's germline CDR1 is MNHNS and CDR2 SASEGT. V was clipped by 7 bases and J by 5 bases; unmatched bases: 9. Here the CDR3 reads CASTRSRDRDEQYF. CDR3 sequence (DNA): TGTGCCAGCACCAGGTCCCGGGACAGGGACGAGCAGTACTTC.

The chain links TRBV19 to TRBJ1-5; D is unresolved. The CDR3 covers 15 residues. V was trimmed by 3 bases and J by 0 bases, leaving 9 bases between them. CDR1 is LNHDA and CDR2 is SQIVND in the germline V gene (reference sequence). The CDR3 loop is CASSIPRLSNQPQHF. The CDR3, as DNA: TGTGCCAGTAGTATTCCCAGGCTTAGCAATCAGCCCCAGCATTTT.

The chain uses TRBV9 and TRBJ2-3, with unresolved D. Germline CDR1 SGDLS, CDR2 YYNGEE. CDR3 length: 12 residues. With 3 bases removed from V and 3 bases from J, the gap between germline ends came to 5 bases. The CDR3 coding sequence is TGTGCCAGCAGCGCCCTGACAGATACGCAGTATTTT. Its translation is CASSALTDTQYF.

The V call is TRBV14, the J call TRBJ2-1; tentative D call: TRBD1 (6 bases). The ends were cut back, 0 bases at V and 8 bases at J, with 11 bases in the middle. The CDR3 contains 14 residues. Germline V lookup: CDR1 SGHDN, CDR2 FVKESK. For the CDR3, the DNA is TGTGCCAGCAGCCAAGACTTTGGGGGCTATGAGCAGTTCTTC. Its translation is CASSQDFGGYEQFF.

This clone was recorded once. This rearrangement joins TRBV15 to TRBJ2-2, with D perhaps matching TRBD1 (6 bases). V lost 2 bases and J 4 bases, leaving 23 bases between the germline ends. This CDR3 has 19 residues. Germline values: CDR1 LNHNV, CDR2 YYDKDF (reference sequence). The chain's CDR3 is CATSRLTIGGRGSTGELFF. As DNA, the CDR3 is TGTGCCACCAGCAGATTAACGATCGGTGGCAGGGGTAGCACCGGGGAGCTGTTTTTT.

The chain joins TRBV5-1 to TRBJ2-7; D unclear. The CDR3 loop spans 15 amino acids. Deletions cut 0 bases from V and 2 bases from J, with 12 bases between. Germline V gene data show CDR1 as SGHRS and CDR2 as YFSETQ. The CDR3 DNA follows: TGCGCCAGCAGCTTGGAGGTGGGGATCACCTACGAGCAGTACTTC. Translation gives CASSLEVGITYEQYF.

J is TRBJ2-2 and V is TRBV11-2; D might be TRBD1 or TRBD2, each matching 5 bases. CDR3 length equals 13 residues. V was cut by 1 base and J by 5 bases, with 5 bases left in between. Germline V CDR1 and CDR2: SGHAT, FQNNGV. The CDR3 loop is CASSLGGTGELFF. The CDR3 DNA is TGTGCCAGCAGCTTAGGGGGGACCGGGGAGCTGTTTTTT.

This rearrangement joins TRBV28 to TRBJ1-5; 7 bases align to TRBD1. CDR3 length: 14 amino acids. The germline V gene has CDR1 MDHEN and CDR2 SYDVKM. J lost 6 bases, V lost 9 bases, and 11 bases had no gene match. The CDR3 DNA is TGTGCCAGAAAATTGCGTAGGGGGCCTCAGCCCCAGCATTTT. Its translation: CARKLRRGPQPQHF.

The rearrangement links TRBV4-2 to TRBJ2-1; TRBD2 aligns across 13 bases. CDR1 is LGHNA and CDR2 is YNFKEQ in the germline V gene. The trim removed 2 bases at V and 9 bases at J, leaving 4 bases unmatched. CDR3 length equals 15 residues. The CDR3 sequence is CASSQPGTSGTEQFF. The CDR3 DNA reads TGTGCCAGCAGCCAACCCGGGACTAGCGGGACTGAGCAGTTCTTC.

CDR3 region: CASTGTAKNIQYF. The CDR3 DNA is TGTGCCAGCACCGGGACAGCCAAAAACATTCAGTACTTC. V usage is TRBV2 and J usage is TRBJ2-4; D is perhaps TRBD1 or TRBD2 (5 bases each). The CDR3 spans 13 residues. V lost 7 bases to trimming and J lost 0 bases, with 7 bases between them. The V gene's germline CDR1 is SNHLY and CDR2 FYNNEI.

This clone has only one observation. The V call is TRBV7-3, the J call TRBJ2-5, with D perhaps TRBD2 (7 bases). There are 14 residues in the CDR3. Germline V gene lookup returns CDR1 SGHTA and CDR2 FQGTGA. V was shortened by 5 bases and J by 5 bases, with 15 bases between the two germline ends. The CDR3 region has the DNA TGTGCCAGCAGCCCCTCAGGGAGGGGGGAGACCCAGTACTTC. Its translation is CASSPSGRGETQYF.

CDR3 in DNA: TGTGCCAGCAGCGTAGATAGTGGAGCTAACTATGGCTACACCTTC. The encoded protein is CASSVDSGANYGYTF. The J gene is TRBJ1-2, the V gene TRBV9, with D unclear. The germline CDR1 and CDR2 sequences are SGDLS and YYNGEE. V lost 0 bases and J 0 bases, leaving 9 bases between the germline ends. This CDR3 has 15 residues. Full variable domain (remainder filled in from reference TRBV9 and TRBJ1-2): DSGVTQTPKHLITATGQRVTLRCSPRSGDLSVYWYQQSLDQGLQFLIQYYNGEERAKGNILERFSAQQFPDLHSELNLSSLELGDSALYFCASSVDSGANYGYTFGSGTRLTVV.

This clone was observed a single time. The rearrangement joins TRBV30 to TRBJ1-1; 8 nucleotides match TRBD1. Unmatched junction bases numbered 4, after V lost 5 bases and J lost 5 bases. The germline gives CDR1 GTSNPN, CDR2 SVGIG (reference sequence). This CDR3 contains 12 residues. The CDR3 DNA reads as TGTGCCTGGTATGACAGGGGTACTGAAGCTTTCTTT. It encodes CAWYDRGTEAFF.

V gene TRBV7-2 combines with J gene TRBJ1-5, with 10 bases that match TRBD1. The germline V gene encodes CDR1 SGHTA and CDR2 FQGNSA. V lost 6 bases and J lost 7; bases outside the gene matches: 6. The CDR3 runs 14 residues. CDR3 sequence (DNA): TGTGCCAGCAGTTCGACAGGGGGCGCGCAGCCCCAGCATTTT. Translated, it gives CASSSTGGAQPQHF.

The genes are TRBV5-4 and TRBJ2-5; no clear D. The DNA end favors TRBJ2-7, so the J call may be wrong. The CDR3 consists of 13 residues. Germline CDR1 SGHNT, CDR2 YYREEE (reference sequence). The CDR3 DNA is TGTGCCAGCAGCTTGGATTTGTCCTACGAGCAGTACTTC. This sequence encodes CASSLDLSYEQYF.

This rearrangement joins TRBV5-4 to TRBJ2-5; D call uncertain. Germline V lookup: CDR1 SGHNT, CDR2 YYREEE (reference sequence). The CDR3 has 12 amino acids. The V end lost 0 bases, the J end lost 5 bases, and 5 bases lay between the germline ends. The CDR3 reads CASSLGPETQYF. In nucleotides, the CDR3 is TGTGCCAGCAGCTTGGGCCCGGAGACCCAGTACTTC. Using reference TRBV5-4 and TRBJ2-5 for the parts outside the CDR3, the full variable domain is ETGVTQSPTHLIKTRGQQVTLRCSSQSGHNTVSWYQQALGQGPQFIFQYYREEENGRGNFPPRFSGLQFPNYSSELNVNALELDDSALYLCASSLGPETQYFGPGTRLLVL.

This chain connects TRBV28 to TRBJ1-2, with 9 bases fitting TRBD1. With V trimmed by 6 bases and J by 2 bases, 10 bases remained unmatched. CDR3 length: 16 residues. From germline, CDR1 is MDHEN and CDR2 SYDVKM. This CDR3 is CASRTGQGSFNYGYTF. In DNA, the CDR3 is TGTGCCAGCAGAACGGGACAGGGATCCTTCAACTATGGCTACACCTTC.

V gene TRBV6-7 combines with J gene TRBJ1-2; a possible D gene is TRBD1 (5 bases). TRBV6-7 is an open reading frame whose function is uncertain. There are 12 residues in the CDR3. Trimming shortened V by 2 bases and J by 6 bases, and 7 bases separated the two germline ends. CDR3 nucleotides: TGTGCCAGCAGTTACCCCAGGGATGGCTACACCTTC. The encoded protein is CASSYPRDGYTF.